This is a list of T cell receptor beta chains from one sample in a study of cytomegalovirus exposure and HLA in healthy donors. Using immunoSEQ multiplex PCR, the repertoire was profiled, and TCRdb retains in-frame clones only, with some absent. The table has over 100,000 clones, about 76% seen once. Sequencing used PBMCs. Receptor source: a man aged 40-50 years in good health and CMV-seronegative. Both conserved end residues are part of each CDR3. Each record gives: CDR3 protein, J gene, V gene.

CASSNGQGRYIYQPQHF | TRBJ1-5 | TRBV19
CASSLRRGGGGTDTQYF | TRBJ2-3 | TRBV7-3
CASTLLFGGYGYTF | TRBJ1-2 | TRBV6-5
CASSVEQGKDTQYF | TRBJ2-3 | TRBV9
CASSQDSGGGVDEQFF | TRBJ2-1 | TRBV4-2
CASSNPESSGVSSYEQYF | TRBJ2-7 | TRBV21-1
CASSYSGTSTYNEQFF | TRBJ2-1 | TRBV6-5
CATRDGGLTDTQYF | TRBJ2-3 | TRBV19
CASSQGQGAAYEQYF | TRBJ2-7 | TRBV4-3
CASSIGTYNEQFF | TRBJ2-1 | TRBV19
CASLPVAATDTQYF | TRBJ2-3 | TRBV30
CASSYVITDTQYF | TRBJ2-3 | TRBV6-5
CASSRDKAYEQYF | TRBJ2-7 | TRBV18
CASSLQGAGYGTQYF | TRBJ2-5 | TRBV5-6
CASSYREGAYEQYF | TRBJ2-7 | TRBV6-5
CASSLGAGGNQPQHF | TRBJ1-5 | TRBV7-8
CASSARTGGEAFF | TRBJ1-1 | TRBV7-9
CASSEEGTRYNEQFF | TRBJ2-1 | TRBV7-9
CASSHQEGTDTQYF | TRBJ2-3 | TRBV5-6
CASSPEGERQYF | TRBJ2-3 | TRBV5-1
CASSQDTGSNQPQHF | TRBJ1-5 | TRBV4-1
CASRTGGNYGYTF | TRBJ1-2 | TRBV9
CASSSITGGPETQYF | TRBJ2-5 | TRBV11-2
CASSRGQKNTEAFF | TRBJ1-1 | TRBV19
CASRTGDEQYF | TRBJ2-7 | TRBV5-1
CASSSTQPGGYEQYF | TRBJ2-7 | TRBV5-1
CASSLAKGGLAGGETQYF | TRBJ2-5 | TRBV7-8
CASSQVGDNTEAFF | TRBJ1-1 | TRBV4-1
CASSPSPTLDRGNTEAFF | TRBJ1-1 | TRBV21-1
CASSPYFGQGANTGELFF | TRBJ2-2 | TRBV9